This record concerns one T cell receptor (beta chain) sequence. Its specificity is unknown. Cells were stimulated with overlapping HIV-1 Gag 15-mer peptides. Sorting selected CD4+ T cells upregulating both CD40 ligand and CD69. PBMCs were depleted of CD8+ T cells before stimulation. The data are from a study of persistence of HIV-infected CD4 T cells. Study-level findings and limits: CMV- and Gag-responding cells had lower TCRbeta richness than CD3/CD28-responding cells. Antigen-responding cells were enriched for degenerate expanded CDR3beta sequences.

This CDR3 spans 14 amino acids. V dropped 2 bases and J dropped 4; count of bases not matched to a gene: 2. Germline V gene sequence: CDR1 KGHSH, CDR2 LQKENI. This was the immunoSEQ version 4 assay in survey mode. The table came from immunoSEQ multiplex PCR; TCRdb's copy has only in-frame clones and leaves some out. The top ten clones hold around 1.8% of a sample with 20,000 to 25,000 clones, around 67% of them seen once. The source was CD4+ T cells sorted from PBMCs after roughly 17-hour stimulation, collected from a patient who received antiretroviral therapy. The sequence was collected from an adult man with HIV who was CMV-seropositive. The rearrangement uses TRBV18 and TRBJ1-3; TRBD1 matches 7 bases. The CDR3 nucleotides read TGTGCCAGCTCACCAGGGACAGCCGGAAACACCATATATTTT. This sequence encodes CASSPGTAGNTIYF.